The clone carrying this TCR beta chain occurred a few times. Its antigen is still unknown. The record originates from a study of CD8 T cells in ankylosing spondylitis. Findings of the study overall: Earlier literature documents some of the motif variants in reactive arthritis synovial fluid and blood. Significantly higher representation of disease-linked clones was reported for matched ankylosing spondylitis synovial fluid. What seemed typical of ankylosing spondylitis blood was a TCR beta motif built from roughly eight highly homologous variants.

Trimming removed 4 bases from V and 2 bases from J; junction bases left unmatched: 8. The CDR3 length is 15 residues. CDR1 and CDR2 from the germline V gene are MGHRA and YSYEKL. Quantitative 5'-RACE with molecular barcodes produced the TCR beta libraries. TCRdb fed the 5' RACE reads into MiXCR, producing one record per CDR3 protein. Of over 700,000 distinct CDR3 sequences listed, roughly 20% are singletons. The sequence derives from a male donor with ankylosing spondylitis. V and J are TRBV4-1 and TRBJ2-7; TRBD2 aligns across 7 bases. Input material: blood, either unsorted or a sorted T cell fraction (not recorded which). Here the CDR3 reads CASSPKGLGAYEQYF. As DNA, the CDR3 is TGCGCCAGCAGCCCGAAAGGACTAGGCGCCTACGAGCAGTACTTC.